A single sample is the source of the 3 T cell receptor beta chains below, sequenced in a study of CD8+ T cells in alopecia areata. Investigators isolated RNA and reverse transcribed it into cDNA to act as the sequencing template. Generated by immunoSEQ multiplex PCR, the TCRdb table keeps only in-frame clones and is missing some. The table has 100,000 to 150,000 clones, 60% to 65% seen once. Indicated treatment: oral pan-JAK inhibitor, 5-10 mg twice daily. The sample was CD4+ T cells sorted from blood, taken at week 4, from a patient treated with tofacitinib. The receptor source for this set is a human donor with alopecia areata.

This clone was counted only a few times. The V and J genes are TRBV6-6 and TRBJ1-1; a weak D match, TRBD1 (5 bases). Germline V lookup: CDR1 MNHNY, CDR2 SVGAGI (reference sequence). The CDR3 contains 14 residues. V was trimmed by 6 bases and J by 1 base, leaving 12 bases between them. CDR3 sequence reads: CASSLDNANTEAFF. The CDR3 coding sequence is TGTGCCAGCAGCCTGGACAACGCGAACACTGAAGCTTTCTTT.

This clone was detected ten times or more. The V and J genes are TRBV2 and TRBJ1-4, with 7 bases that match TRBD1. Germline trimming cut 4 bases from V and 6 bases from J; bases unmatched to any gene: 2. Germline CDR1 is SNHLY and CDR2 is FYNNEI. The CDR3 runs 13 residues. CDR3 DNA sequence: TGTGCCAGCAGTGGACAGGGAGATGAAAAACTGTTTTTT. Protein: CASSGQGDEKLFF. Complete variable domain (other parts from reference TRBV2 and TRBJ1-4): EPEVTQTPSHQVTQMGQEVILRCVPISNHLYFYWYRQILGQKVEFLVSFYNNEISEKSEIFDDQFSVERPDGSNFTLKIRSTKLEDSAMYFCASSGQGDEKLFFGSGTQLSVL.

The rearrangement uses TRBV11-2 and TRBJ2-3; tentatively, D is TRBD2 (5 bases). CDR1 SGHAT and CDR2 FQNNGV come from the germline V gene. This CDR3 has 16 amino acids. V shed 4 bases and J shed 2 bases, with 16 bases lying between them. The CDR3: CASSSLRGPPTDTQYF. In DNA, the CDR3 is TGTGCCAGCAGCTCTCTTCGCGGGCCACCCACAGATACGCAGTATTTT. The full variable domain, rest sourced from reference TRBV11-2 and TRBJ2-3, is EAGVAQSPRYKIIEKRQSVAFWCNPISGHATLYWYQQILGQGPKLLIQFQNNGVVDDSQLPKDRFSAERLKGVDSTLKIQPAKLEDSAVYLCASSSLRGPPTDTQYFGPGTRLTVL.